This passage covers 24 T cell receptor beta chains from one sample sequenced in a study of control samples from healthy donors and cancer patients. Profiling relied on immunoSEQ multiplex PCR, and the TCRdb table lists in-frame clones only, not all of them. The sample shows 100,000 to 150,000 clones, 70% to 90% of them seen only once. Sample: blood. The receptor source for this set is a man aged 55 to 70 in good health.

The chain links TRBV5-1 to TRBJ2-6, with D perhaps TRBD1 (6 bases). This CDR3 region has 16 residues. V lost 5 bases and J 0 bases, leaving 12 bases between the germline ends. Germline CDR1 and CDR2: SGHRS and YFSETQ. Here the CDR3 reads CASSGQPDSGANVLTF. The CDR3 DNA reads TGCGCCAGCAGTGGACAGCCCGACTCTGGGGCCAACGTCCTGACTTTC.

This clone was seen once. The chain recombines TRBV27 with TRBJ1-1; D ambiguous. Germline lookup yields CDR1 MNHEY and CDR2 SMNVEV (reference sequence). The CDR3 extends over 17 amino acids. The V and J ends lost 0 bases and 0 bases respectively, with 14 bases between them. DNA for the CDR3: TGTGCCAGCAGTTTATCGCCGCCACGGGCCATGAACACTGAAGCTTTCTTT. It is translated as CASSLSPPRAMNTEAFF.

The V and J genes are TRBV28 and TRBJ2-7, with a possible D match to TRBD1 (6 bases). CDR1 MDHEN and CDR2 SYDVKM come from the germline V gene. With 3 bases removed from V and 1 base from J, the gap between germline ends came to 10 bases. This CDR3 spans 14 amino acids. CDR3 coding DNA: TGTGCCAGCAGTTTGCTAGGACAGTCCTACGAGCAGTACTTC. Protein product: CASSLLGQSYEQYF.

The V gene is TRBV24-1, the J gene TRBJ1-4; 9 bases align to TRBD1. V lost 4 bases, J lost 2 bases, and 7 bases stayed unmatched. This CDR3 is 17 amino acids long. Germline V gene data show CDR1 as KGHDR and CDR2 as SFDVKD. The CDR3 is CATSDPGQGTTNEKLFF. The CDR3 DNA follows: TGTGCCACCAGTGACCCTGGACAGGGGACGACTAATGAAAAACTGTTTTTT.

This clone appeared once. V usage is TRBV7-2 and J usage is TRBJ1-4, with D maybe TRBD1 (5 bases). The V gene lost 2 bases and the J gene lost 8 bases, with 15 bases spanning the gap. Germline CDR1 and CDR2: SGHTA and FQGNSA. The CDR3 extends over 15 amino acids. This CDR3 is CASSLYLGGAEKLFF. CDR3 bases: TGTGCCAGCAGCTTATATTTGGGTGGGGCCGAAAAACTGTTTTTT.

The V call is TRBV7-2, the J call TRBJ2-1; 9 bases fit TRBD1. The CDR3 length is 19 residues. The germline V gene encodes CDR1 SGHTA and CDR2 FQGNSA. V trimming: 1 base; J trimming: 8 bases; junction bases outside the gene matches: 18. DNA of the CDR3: TGTGCCAGCAGCTTAGTTTCCCACATCGTGGGACAGGGCAGGGATGAGCAGTTCTTC. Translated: CASSLVSHIVGQGRDEQFF. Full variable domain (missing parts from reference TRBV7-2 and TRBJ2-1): GAGVSQSPSNKVTEKGKDVELRCDPISGHTALYWYRQSLGQGLEFLIYFQGNSAPDKSGLPSDRFSAERTGGSVSTLTIQRTQQEDSAVYLCASSLVSHIVGQGRDEQFFGPGTRLTVL.

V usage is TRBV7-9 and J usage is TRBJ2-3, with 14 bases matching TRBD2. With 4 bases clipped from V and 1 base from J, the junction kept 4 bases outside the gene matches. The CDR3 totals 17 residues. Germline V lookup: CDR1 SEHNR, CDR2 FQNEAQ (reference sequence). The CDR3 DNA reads TGTGCCAGCAGCTCACCGGGACTAGCGGGGGGCACAGATACGCAGTATTTT. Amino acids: CASSSPGLAGGTDTQYF.

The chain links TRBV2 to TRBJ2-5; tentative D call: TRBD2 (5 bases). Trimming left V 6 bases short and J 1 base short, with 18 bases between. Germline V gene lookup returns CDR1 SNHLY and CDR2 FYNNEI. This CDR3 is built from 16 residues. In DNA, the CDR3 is TGTGCCAGCAGGCTGGGGAGATTGGGCTTCCAAGAGACCCAGTACTTC. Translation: CASRLGRLGFQETQYF.

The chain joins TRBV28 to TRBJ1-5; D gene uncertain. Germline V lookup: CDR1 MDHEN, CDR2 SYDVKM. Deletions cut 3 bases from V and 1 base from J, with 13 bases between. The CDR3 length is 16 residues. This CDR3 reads CASSLIAGVSNQPQHF. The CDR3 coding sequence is TGTGCCAGCAGTTTGATTGCCGGGGTGAGCAATCAGCCCCAGCATTTT.

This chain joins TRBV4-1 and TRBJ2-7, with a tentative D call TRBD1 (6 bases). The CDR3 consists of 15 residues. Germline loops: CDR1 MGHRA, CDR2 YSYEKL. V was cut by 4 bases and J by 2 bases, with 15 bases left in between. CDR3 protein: CASSLSSQGTYEQYF. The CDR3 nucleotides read TGCGCCAGCAGCCTTAGCTCACAGGGTACCTACGAGCAGTACTTC.

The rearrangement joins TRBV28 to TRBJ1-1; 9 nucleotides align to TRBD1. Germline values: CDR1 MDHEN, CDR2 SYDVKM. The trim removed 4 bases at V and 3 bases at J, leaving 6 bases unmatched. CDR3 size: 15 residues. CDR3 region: CASSYRGLGDTEAFF. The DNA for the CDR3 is TGTGCCAGCAGTTACAGGGGGCTTGGCGACACTGAAGCTTTCTTT.

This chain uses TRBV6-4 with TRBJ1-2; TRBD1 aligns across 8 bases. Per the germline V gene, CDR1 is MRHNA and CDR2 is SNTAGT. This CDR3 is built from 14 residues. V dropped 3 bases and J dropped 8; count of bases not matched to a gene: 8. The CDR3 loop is CASSEGQGFGGYTF. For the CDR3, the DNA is TGTGCCAGCAGTGAAGGACAGGGCTTCGGAGGCTACACCTTC.

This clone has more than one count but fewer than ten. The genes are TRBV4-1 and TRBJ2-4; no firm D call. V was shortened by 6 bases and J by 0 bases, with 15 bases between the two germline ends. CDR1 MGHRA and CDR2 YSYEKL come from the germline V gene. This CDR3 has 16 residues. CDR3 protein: CASSSDLILAKNIQYF. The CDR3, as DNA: TGCGCCAGCAGTTCCGACTTAATACTAGCCAAAAACATTCAGTACTTC.

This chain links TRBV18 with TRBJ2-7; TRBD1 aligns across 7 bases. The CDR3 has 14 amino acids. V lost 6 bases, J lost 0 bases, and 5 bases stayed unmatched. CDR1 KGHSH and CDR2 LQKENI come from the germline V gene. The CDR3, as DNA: TGTGCCAGCTCGGACGGGACAGCCTCCTACGAGCAGTACTTC. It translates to CASSDGTASYEQYF.

CDR3 DNA sequence: TGTGCCAGCAGTGAACTGTTGAGGGGTGTCGGGGAGCTGTTTTTT. Amino acid sequence: CASSELLRGVGELFF. This chain connects TRBV2 to TRBJ2-2, with D tentatively TRBD1 or TRBD2 (5 bases each). This CDR3 has 15 amino acids. The V end lost 2 bases, the J end lost 7 bases, and 14 bases lay between the germline ends. CDR1 is SNHLY, CDR2 FYNNEI, per germline. Full variable domain (missing parts from reference TRBV2 and TRBJ2-2): EPEVTQTPSHQVTQMGQEVILRCVPISNHLYFYWYRQILGQKVEFLVSFYNNEISEKSEIFDDQFSVERPDGSNFTLKIRSTKLEDSAMYFCASSELLRGVGELFFGEGSRLTVL.

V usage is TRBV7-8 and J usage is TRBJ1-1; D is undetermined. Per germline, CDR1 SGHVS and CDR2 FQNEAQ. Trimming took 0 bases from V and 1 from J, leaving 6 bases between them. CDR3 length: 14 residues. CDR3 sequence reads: CASSLALGNTEAFF. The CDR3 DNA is TGTGCCAGCAGCTTAGCCCTAGGGAACACTGAAGCTTTCTTT.

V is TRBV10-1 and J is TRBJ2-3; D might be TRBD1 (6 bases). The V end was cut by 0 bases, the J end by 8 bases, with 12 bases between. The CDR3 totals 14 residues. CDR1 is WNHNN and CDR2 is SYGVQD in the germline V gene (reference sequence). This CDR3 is CASSESLGAGTQYF. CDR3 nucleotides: TGCGCCAGCAGTGAGTCGTTGGGGGCAGGTACGCAGTATTTT.

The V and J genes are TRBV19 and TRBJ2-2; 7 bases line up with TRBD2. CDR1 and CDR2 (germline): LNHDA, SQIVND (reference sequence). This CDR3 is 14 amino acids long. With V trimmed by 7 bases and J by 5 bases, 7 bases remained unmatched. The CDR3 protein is CASTNTGGTGELFF. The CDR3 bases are TGTGCCAGTACCAACACGGGGGGAACCGGGGAGCTGTTTTTT.

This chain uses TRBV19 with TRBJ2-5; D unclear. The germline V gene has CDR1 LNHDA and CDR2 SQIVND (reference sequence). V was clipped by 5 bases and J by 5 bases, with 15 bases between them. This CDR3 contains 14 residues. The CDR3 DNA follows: TGTGCCAGTAGTTCCCGACAAAGGATGGAGACCCAGTACTTC. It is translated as CASSSRQRMETQYF. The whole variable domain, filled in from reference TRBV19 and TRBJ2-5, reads DGGITQSPKYLFRKEGQNVTLSCEQNLNHDAMYWYRQDPGQGLRLIYYSQIVNDFQKGDIAEGYSVSREKKESFPLTVTSAQKNPTAFYLCASSSRQRMETQYFGPGTRLLVL.

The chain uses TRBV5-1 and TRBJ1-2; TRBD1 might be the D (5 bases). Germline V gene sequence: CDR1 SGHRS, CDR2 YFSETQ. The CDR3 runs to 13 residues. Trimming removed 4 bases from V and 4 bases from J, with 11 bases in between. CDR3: CASSPDSFYGYTF. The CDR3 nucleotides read TGCGCCAGCAGCCCCGACAGCTTCTATGGCTACACCTTC.

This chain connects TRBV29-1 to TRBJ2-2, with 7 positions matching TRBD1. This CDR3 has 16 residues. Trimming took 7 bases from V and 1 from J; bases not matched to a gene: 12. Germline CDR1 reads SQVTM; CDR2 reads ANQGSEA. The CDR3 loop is CSASDYRGRNTGELFF. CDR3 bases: TGCAGCGCCTCCGATTACAGGGGCCGGAACACCGGGGAGCTGTTTTTT.

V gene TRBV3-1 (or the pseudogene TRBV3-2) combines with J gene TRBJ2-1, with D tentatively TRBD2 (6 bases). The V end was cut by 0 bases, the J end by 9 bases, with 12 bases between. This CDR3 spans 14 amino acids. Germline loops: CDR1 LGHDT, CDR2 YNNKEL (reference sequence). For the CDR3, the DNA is TGTGCCAGCAGCCAAGATCGAGTACTAGCTGAGCAGTTCTTC. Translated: CASSQDRVLAEQFF.

The CDR3 reads CASSQTGTFYGYTF. CDR3 bases: TGCGCCAGCAGCCAAACAGGGACCTTCTATGGCTACACCTTC. This chain links TRBV4-3 with TRBJ1-2; perhaps TRBD1 as D (6 bases). V shed 2 bases and J shed 4 bases, with 11 bases lying between them. Per germline, CDR1 LGHNA and CDR2 YSLEER. CDR3 length equals 14 residues.

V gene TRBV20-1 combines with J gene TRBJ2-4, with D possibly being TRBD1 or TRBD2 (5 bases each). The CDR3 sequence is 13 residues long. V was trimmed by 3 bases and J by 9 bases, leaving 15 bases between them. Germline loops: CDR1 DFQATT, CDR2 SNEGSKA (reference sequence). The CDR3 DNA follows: TGCAGTGCTAGTCGGGGACCCGGCGGCATTCAGTACTTC. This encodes CSASRGPGGIQYF.